This passage covers 17 T cell receptor beta chains from one sample sequenced in a study of beta chain features in type 1 diabetes. Expressed TCRB transcripts were sequenced after all isolated RNA was converted to cDNA. TCRdb's table, derived via immunoSEQ multiplex PCR, lists solely in-frame clones and lacks some. The sample has 200,000 to 250,000 clones, approximately 11% seen once. Sequencing input: central memory CD4+ T cells from blood. These receptors were taken from a man younger than 35 in good health.

This clone was recorded many times. The chain couples TRBV4-2 to TRBJ2-3; possible D gene TRBD2, 5 bases. The CDR3 contains 16 residues. In germline, CDR1 is LGHNA, CDR2 YNFKEQ. The V end lost 4 bases, the J end lost 1 base, and 15 bases lay between the germline ends. The CDR3 DNA follows: TGTGCCAGCAGCCCGGGGAGTAATAGCGGCACAGATACGCAGTATTTT. It is translated as CASSPGSNSGTDTQYF.

This clone showed up just a few times. V usage is TRBV5-6 and J usage is TRBJ2-7; 10 bases are a match to TRBD2. The CDR3 is 15 amino acids. J gave up 1 base and V 4 bases, and 5 bases lay outside the gene matches. The germline gives CDR1 SGHDT, CDR2 YYEEEE. The CDR3 spells CASSVLLAGSYEQYF. The CDR3 bases are TGTGCCAGCAGCGTGTTACTAGCGGGGTCCTACGAGCAGTACTTC.

This clone was counted only a few times. The chain uses TRBV7-8 and TRBJ2-7, with no clear D. Between the trimmed V and J ends, which lost 5 bases and 6 bases, there was a span of 17 bases. Germline assignment: CDR1 SGHVS and CDR2 FQNEAQ. This CDR3 is built from 14 residues. CDR3 sequence: CASSPETSVVEQYF. Written as DNA, the CDR3 is TGTGCCAGCAGCCCAGAGACCTCCGTGGTCGAGCAGTACTTC.

The chain uses TRBV7-2 and TRBJ1-2; TRBD1 aligns across 8 bases. Germline V gives CDR1 SGHTA, CDR2 FQGNSA. This CDR3 is built from 14 residues. V lost 5 bases, J lost 10 bases, and 12 bases stayed unmatched. Here the CDR3 reads CASSTIGQGRDYTF. CDR3 sequence (DNA): TGTGCCAGCAGCACTATTGGACAGGGACGGGACTACACCTTC.

This chain's CDR3 is CASSRGIGQGIYNEQFF. The CDR3 DNA reads TGTGCCAGCAGCAGAGGAATAGGACAGGGGATCTACAATGAGCAGTTCTTC. The chain employs TRBV5-5 and TRBJ2-1; TRBD1 matches at 9 bases. The CDR3 runs 17 residues. Germline lookup yields CDR1 SGHKS and CDR2 YYEKEE (reference sequence). V gave up 4 bases and J gave up 3 bases; unmatched junction bases: 11. Filled out from reference TRBV5-5 and TRBJ2-1, the complete variable domain reads DAGVTQSPTHLIKTRGQQVTLRCSPISGHKSVSWYQQVLGQGPQFIFQYYEKEERGRGNFPDRFSARQFPNYSSELNVNALLLGDSALYLCASSRGIGQGIYNEQFFGPGTRLTVL.

Details on this clone: It differs at one base from a far larger clone, so likely a read error. This chain connects TRBV29-1 to TRBJ1-1; perhaps TRBD1 as D (5 bases). This CDR3 spans 15 amino acids. The V end was cut by 2 bases, the J end by 1 base, with 14 bases between. Germline-derived CDR1 and CDR2 are SQVTM and ANQGSEA. CDR3 nucleotides: TGCAGCGTTGAAAGCCAGGGAGTAACGAACACTGAAGCTTTCTTT. The encoded protein is CSVESQGVTNTEAFF. The whole variable domain, remainder taken from reference TRBV29-1 and TRBJ1-1, is SAVISQKPSRDICQRGTSLTIQCQVDSQVTMMFWYRQQPGQSLTLIATANQGSEATYESGFVIDKFPISRPNLTFSTLTVSNMSPEDSSIYLCSVESQGVTNTEAFFGQGTRLTVV.

This sequence joins TRBV9 and TRBJ1-2; 9 bases match TRBD1. J lost 5 bases, V lost 4 bases, and 9 bases had no gene match. This CDR3 has 15 residues. The germline V gene has CDR1 SGDLS and CDR2 YYNGEE. CDR3 protein: CASSLIPGQGYGYTF. The CDR3 nucleotides read TGTGCCAGCAGCCTAATTCCGGGACAGGGTTATGGCTACACCTTC.

J is TRBJ1-3 and V is TRBV30; the D is unclear. Per the germline V gene, CDR1 is GTSNPN and CDR2 is SVGIG (reference sequence). The CDR3 extends over 11 amino acids. Between the trimmed V and J ends, which lost 4 bases and 4 bases, there was a span of 5 bases. The CDR3 here is CAWTYGNTIYF. CDR3 nucleotide sequence: TGTGCCTGGACGTACGGAAACACCATATATTTT.

This clone has at least ten counts. V gene TRBV30 combines with J gene TRBJ2-5; D not certain. Germline V CDR1 and CDR2: GTSNPN, SVGIG (reference sequence). The CDR3 has 13 residues. V lost 2 bases, J lost 0 bases, and 7 bases lay in between. CDR3 nucleotides: TGTGCCTGGAGTTCCCACGACCAAGAGACCCAGTACTTC. Translation: CAWSSHDQETQYF.

This clone was detected only a few times. The chain links TRBV6-1 to TRBJ2-7, with D possibly being TRBD1 (7 bases). Trimming shortened V by 0 bases and J by 5 bases, and 20 bases separated the two germline ends. The V gene's germline CDR1 is MNHNS and CDR2 SASEGT. The CDR3 is made up of 17 amino acids. Here the CDR3 reads CASSEALRRQGGHEQYF. The DNA of the CDR3 is TGTGCCAGCAGTGAAGCGCTTCGACGACAGGGAGGCCACGAGCAGTACTTC.

The chain is built from TRBV14 and TRBJ2-1, with D tentatively TRBD1 (6 bases). The CDR3 is made up of 16 amino acids. Germline CDR1 reads SGHDN; CDR2 reads FVKESK. V shed 2 bases and J shed 3 bases, with 14 bases lying between them. CDR3 in amino acids: CASSQRAGVYYNEQFF. The CDR3 coding sequence is TGTGCCAGCAGCCAAAGGGCAGGGGTGTACTACAATGAGCAGTTCTTC.

This clone was recorded a few times. The gene calls are TRBV6-5 and TRBJ2-6; D remains unclear. From germline, CDR1 is MNHEY and CDR2 SVGAGI. Trimming left V 7 bases short and J 1 base short, with 5 bases between. CDR3 size: 13 residues. The DNA for the CDR3 is TGTGCCAGCATGAGTTCTGGGGCCAACGTCCTGACTTTC. Amino acid sequence: CASMSSGANVLTF.

The V and J genes are TRBV7-2 and TRBJ2-7; D remains unclear. V was clipped by 7 bases and J by 3 bases, with 10 bases between them. Germline V gene data show CDR1 as SGHTA and CDR2 as FQGNSA. The CDR3 spans 12 residues. The CDR3 protein is CASTSVSYEQYF. The CDR3 region has the DNA TGTGCCAGCACCTCCGTTAGCTACGAGCAGTACTTC. The whole variable domain, remainder taken from reference TRBV7-2 and TRBJ2-7, is GAGVSQSPSNKVTEKGKDVELRCDPISGHTALYWYRQSLGQGLEFLIYFQGNSAPDKSGLPSDRFSAERTGGSVSTLTIQRTQQEDSAVYLCASTSVSYEQYFGPGTRLTVT.

In this sample, this clone turned up a few times. The chain links TRBV7-9 to TRBJ2-3; 9 bases are a match to TRBD2. This CDR3 has 17 residues. V shed 0 bases and J 1 base; nucleotides not matched to a gene: 5. Per germline, CDR1 SEHNR and CDR2 FQNEAQ (reference sequence). The CDR3 protein is CASSLASGGRGTDTQYF. For the CDR3, the DNA is TGTGCCAGCAGCTTAGCCTCCGGCGGGAGGGGCACAGATACGCAGTATTTT. Supplemented by reference TRBV7-9 and TRBJ2-3, the full variable domain reads DTGVSQNPRHKITKRGQNVTFRCDPISEHNRLYWYRQTLGQGPEFLTYFQNEAQLEKSRLLSDRFSAERPKGSFSTLEIQRTEQGDSAMYLCASSLASGGRGTDTQYFGPGTRLTVL.

This clone was picked up a small number of times. Other nucleotide sequences from this sample produce the same CDR3. The chain's CDR3 is CASSLLAGGEQYF. CDR3 nucleotides: TGTGCCAGCAGCCTGCTAGCGGGAGGCGAGCAGTACTTC. V is TRBV5-6 and J is TRBJ2-7, with 11 bases that match TRBD2. This CDR3 is built from 13 residues. CDR1 and CDR2 (germline): SGHDT, YYEEEE. J lost 6 bases, V lost 4 bases, and 3 bases had no gene match.

This sequence joins TRBV7-8 and TRBJ2-7; D not certain. Germline V gene lookup returns CDR1 SGHVS and CDR2 FQNEAQ. This CDR3 has 12 amino acids. V lost 1 base and J 3 bases, leaving 4 bases between the germline ends. The CDR3: CASSLVLYEQYF. The CDR3 DNA is TGTGCCAGCAGCTTAGTCCTCTACGAGCAGTACTTC.

The genes are TRBV7-9 and TRBJ2-4; no definite D call. Trimming removed 1 base from V and 9 bases from J, with 10 bases in between. Germline assignment: CDR1 SEHNR and CDR2 FQNEAQ (reference sequence). The CDR3 consists of 13 residues. CDR3 region: CASSLDWGGIQYF. The CDR3 region has the DNA TGTGCCAGCAGCTTAGATTGGGGTGGCATTCAGTACTTC.